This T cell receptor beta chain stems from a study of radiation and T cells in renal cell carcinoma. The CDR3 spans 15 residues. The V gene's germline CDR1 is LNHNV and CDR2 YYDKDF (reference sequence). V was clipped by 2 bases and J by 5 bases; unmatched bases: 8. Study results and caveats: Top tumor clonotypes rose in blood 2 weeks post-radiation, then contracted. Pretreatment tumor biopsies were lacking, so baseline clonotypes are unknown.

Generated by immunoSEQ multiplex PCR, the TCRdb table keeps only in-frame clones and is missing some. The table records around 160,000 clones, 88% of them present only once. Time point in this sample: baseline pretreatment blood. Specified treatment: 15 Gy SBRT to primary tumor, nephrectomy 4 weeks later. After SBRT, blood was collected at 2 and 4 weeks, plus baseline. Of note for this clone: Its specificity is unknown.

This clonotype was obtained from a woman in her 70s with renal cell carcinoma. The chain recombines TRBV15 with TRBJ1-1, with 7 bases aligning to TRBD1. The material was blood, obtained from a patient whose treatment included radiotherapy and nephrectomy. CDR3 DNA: TGTGCCACCAGCAGAACCCGGGACAGAGGAACTGAAGCTTTCTTT. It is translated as CATSRTRDRGTEAFF.